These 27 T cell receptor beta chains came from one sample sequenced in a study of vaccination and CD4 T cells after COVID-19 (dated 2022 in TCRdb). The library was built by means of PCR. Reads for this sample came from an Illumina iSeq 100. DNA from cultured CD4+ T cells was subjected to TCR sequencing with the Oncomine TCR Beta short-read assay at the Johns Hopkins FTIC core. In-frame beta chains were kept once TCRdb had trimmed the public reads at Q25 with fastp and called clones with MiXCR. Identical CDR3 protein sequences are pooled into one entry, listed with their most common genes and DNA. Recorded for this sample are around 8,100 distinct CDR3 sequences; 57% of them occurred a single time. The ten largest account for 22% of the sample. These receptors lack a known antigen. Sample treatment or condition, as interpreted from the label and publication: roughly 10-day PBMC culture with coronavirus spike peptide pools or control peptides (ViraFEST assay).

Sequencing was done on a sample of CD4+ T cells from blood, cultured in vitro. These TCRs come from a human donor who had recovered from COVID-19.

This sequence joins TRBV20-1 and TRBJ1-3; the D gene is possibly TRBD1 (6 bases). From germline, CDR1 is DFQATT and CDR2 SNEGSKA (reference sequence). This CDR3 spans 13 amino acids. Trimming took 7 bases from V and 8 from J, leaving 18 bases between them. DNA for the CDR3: TGCAGTGACCTGGGACACGCTGTGGACACCATATATTTT. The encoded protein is CSDLGHAVDTIYF.

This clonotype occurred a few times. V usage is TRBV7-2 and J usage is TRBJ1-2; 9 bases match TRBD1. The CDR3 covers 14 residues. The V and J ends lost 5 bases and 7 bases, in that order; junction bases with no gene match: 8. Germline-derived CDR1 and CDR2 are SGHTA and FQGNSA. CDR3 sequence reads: CASSASGTGFGYTF. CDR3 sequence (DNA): TGTGCCAGCAGCGCAAGCGGGACAGGGTTTGGCTACACCTTC.

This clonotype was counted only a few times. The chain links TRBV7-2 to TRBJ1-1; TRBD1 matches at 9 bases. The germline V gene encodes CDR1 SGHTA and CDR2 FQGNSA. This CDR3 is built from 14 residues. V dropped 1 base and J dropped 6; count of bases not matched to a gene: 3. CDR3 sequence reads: CASSLERTGAEAFF. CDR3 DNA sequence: TGTGCCAGCAGCTTAGAAAGGACAGGGGCTGAAGCTTTCTTT.

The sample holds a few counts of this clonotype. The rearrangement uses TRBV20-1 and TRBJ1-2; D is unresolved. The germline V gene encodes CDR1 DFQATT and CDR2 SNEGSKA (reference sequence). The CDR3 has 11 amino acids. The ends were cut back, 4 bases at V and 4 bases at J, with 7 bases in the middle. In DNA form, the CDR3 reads TGCAGTGCTACGCGGACCTATGGCTACACCTTC. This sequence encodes CSATRTYGYTF.

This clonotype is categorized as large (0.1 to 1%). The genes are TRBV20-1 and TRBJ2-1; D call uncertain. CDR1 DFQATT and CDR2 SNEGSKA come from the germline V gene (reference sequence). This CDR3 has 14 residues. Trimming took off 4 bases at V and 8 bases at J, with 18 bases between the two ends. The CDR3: CSAIDGLLGDEQFF. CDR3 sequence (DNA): TGCAGTGCTATCGACGGGCTCCTCGGCGATGAGCAGTTCTTC.

The CDR3 region has the DNA TGTGCCAGCAGCCCGGACAGGGAAGGGGGTGGCTACACCTTC. Residues: CASSPDREGGGYTF. This sequence joins TRBV5-4 and TRBJ1-2; 8 bases match TRBD1. Trimming removed 4 bases from V and 7 bases from J; junction bases left unmatched: 9. The CDR3 consists of 14 residues. Germline V gene data show CDR1 as SGHNT and CDR2 as YYREEE (reference sequence).

As DNA, the CDR3 is TGTGCCACCCCCTCTACTAGCGGGAGGGGAGATACGCAGTATTTT. Encoded protein: CATPSTSGRGDTQYF. The chain is built from TRBV7-9 and TRBJ2-3; 13 nucleotides line up with TRBD2. V lost 10 bases to trimming and J lost 5 bases; unmatched junction nucleotides: 9. This CDR3 has 15 amino acids. Germline V CDR1 and CDR2: SEHNR, FQNEAQ (reference sequence).

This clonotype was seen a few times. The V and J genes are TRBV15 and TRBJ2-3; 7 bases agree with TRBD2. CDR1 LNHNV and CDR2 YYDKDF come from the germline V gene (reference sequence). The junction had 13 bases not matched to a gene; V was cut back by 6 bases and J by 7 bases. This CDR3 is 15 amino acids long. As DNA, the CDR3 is TGTGCCACCAGGGAGCCGGGACTACCCGGGAATACGCAGTATTTT. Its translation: CATREPGLPGNTQYF.

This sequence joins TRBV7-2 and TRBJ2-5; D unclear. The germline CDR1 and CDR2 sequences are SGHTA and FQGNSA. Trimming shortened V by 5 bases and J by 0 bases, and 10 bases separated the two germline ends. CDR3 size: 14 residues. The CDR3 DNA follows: TGTGCCAGCAGCCAGCCACGGGACCAAGAGACCCAGTACTTC. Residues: CASSQPRDQETQYF. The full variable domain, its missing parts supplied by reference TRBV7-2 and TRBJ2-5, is GAGVSQSPSNKVTEKGKDVELRCDPISGHTALYWYRQSLGQGLEFLIYFQGNSAPDKSGLPSDRFSAERTGGSVSTLTIQRTQQEDSAVYLCASSQPRDQETQYFGPGTRLLVL.

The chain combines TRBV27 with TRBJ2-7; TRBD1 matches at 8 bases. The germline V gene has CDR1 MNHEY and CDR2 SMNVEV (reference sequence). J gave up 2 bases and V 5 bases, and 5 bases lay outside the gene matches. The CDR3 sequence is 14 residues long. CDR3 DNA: TGTGCCAGCAGTCCGCAGGGGGCAGCCTACGAGCAGTACTTC. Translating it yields CASSPQGAAYEQYF.

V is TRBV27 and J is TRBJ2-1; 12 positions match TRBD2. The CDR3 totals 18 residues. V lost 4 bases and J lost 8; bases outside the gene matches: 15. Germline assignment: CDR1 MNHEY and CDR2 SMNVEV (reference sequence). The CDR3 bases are TGTGCCAGCAGTTCCTATACCCGGACTAGCGGGGCCAGGGATGAGCAGTTCTTC. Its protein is CASSSYTRTSGARDEQFF.

Here the CDR3 reads CASSLDQGMNTEAFF. The CDR3 DNA reads as TGTGCCAGCAGCTTAGATCAGGGTATGAACACTGAAGCTTTCTTT. The V and J genes are TRBV11-3 and TRBJ1-1; a possible D gene is TRBD1 (5 bases). Germline CDR1 is SGHNT and CDR2 is YENEEA. The CDR3 contains 15 residues. Trimming took 0 bases from V and 0 from J, leaving 8 bases between them.

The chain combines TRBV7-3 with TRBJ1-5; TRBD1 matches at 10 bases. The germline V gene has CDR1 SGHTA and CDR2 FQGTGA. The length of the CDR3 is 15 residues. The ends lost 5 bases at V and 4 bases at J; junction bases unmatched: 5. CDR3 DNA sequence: TGTGCCAGCAGCCCAGGGGGACAGGGGAATCAGCCCCAGCATTTT. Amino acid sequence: CASSPGGQGNQPQHF.

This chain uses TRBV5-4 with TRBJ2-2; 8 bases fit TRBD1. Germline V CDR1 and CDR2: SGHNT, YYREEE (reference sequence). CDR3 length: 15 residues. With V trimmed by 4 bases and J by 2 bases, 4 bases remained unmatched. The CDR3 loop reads CASSIGQGNTGELFF. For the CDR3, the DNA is TGTGCCAGCAGCATAGGACAGGGAAACACCGGGGAGCTGTTTTTT. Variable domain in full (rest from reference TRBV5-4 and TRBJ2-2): ETGVTQSPTHLIKTRGQQVTLRCSSQSGHNTVSWYQQALGQGPQFIFQYYREEENGRGNFPPRFSGLQFPNYSSELNVNALELDDSALYLCASSIGQGNTGELFFGEGSRLTVL.

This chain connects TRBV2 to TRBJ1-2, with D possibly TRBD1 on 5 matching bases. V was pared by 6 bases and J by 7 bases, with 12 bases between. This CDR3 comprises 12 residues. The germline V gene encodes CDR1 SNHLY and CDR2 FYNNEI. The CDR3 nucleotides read TGTGCCAGCAGCCGCCAAGGGGTTGGCTACACCTTC. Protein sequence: CASSRQGVGYTF.

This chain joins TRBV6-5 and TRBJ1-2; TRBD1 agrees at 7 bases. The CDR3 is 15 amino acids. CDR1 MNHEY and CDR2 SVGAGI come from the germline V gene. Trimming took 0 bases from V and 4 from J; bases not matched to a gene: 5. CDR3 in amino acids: CASSYSGTVSYGYTF. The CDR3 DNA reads TGTGCCAGCAGTTACTCTGGGACAGTCTCCTATGGCTACACCTTC.

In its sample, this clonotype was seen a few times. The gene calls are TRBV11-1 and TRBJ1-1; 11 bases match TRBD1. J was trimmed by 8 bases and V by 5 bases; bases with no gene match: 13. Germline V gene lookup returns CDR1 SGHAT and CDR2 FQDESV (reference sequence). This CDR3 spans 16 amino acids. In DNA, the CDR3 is TGTGCCAGCAGCGGAGGTCGGGGGACAGGGGGAGTCGAAGCTTTCTTT. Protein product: CASSGGRGTGGVEAFF.

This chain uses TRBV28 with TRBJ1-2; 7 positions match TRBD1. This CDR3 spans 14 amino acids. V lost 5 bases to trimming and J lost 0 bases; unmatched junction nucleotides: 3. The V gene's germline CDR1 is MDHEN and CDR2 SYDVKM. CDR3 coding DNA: TGTGCCAGCAGTGGGGGACAGCCTAACTATGGCTACACCTTC. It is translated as CASSGGQPNYGYTF.

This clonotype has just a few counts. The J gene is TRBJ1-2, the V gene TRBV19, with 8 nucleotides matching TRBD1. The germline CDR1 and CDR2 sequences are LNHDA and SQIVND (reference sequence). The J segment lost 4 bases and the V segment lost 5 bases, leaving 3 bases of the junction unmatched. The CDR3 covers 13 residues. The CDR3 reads CASSLTGVYGYTF. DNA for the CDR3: TGTGCCAGTAGTCTGACAGGGGTCTATGGCTACACCTTC. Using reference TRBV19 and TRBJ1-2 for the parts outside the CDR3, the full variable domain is DGGITQSPKYLFRKEGQNVTLSCEQNLNHDAMYWYRQDPGQGLRLIYYSQIVNDFQKGDIAEGYSVSREKKESFPLTVTSAQKNPTAFYLCASSLTGVYGYTFGSGTRLTVV.

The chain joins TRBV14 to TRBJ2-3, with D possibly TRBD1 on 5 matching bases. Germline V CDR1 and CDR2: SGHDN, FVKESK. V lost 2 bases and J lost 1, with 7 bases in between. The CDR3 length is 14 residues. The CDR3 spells CASSQLGGTDTQYF. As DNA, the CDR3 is TGTGCCAGCAGCCAACTAGGGGGCACAGATACGCAGTATTTT.

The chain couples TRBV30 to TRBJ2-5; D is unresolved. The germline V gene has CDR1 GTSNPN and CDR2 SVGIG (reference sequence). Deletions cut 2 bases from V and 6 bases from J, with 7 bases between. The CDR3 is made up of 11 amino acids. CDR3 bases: TGTGCCTGGAGTCTTCGGCAGACCCAGTACTTC. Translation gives CAWSLRQTQYF.

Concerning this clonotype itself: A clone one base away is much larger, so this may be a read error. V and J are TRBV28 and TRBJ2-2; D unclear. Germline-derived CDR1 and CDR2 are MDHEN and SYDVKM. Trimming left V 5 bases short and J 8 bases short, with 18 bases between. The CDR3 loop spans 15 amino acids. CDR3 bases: TGTGCCAGCAGTCGCGCTATCTCAGACGAGGGGGAGCTGTTTTTT. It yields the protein CASSRAISDEGELFF.

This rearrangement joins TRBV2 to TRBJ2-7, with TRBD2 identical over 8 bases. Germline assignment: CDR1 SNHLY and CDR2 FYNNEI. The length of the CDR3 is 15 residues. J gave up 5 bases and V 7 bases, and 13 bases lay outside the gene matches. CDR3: CASTDLRRGGNEQYF. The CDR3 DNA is TGTGCCAGCACCGACCTCCGCCGGGGGGGGAACGAGCAGTACTTC.

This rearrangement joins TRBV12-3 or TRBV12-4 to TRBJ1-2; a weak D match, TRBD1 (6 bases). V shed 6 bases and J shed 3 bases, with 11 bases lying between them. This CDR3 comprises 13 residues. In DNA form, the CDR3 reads TGTGCCAGCAGAACAGGGCCTCACTATGGCTACACCTTC. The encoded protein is CASRTGPHYGYTF.

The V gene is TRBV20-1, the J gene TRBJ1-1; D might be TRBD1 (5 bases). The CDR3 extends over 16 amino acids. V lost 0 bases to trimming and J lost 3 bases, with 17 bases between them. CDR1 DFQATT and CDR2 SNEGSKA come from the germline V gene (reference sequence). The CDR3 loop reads CSARDTGRLEDTEAFF. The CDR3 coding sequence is TGCAGTGCTAGAGACACGGGACGGCTAGAGGACACTGAAGCTTTCTTT.

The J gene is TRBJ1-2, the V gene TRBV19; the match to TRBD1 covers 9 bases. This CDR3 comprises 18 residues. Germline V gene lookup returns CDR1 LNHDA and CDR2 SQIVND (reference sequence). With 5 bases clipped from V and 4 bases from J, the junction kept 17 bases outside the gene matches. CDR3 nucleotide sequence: TGTGCCAGTAGTCGAACGAGGAGGGACAGGGACCAACTCTATGGCTACACCTTC. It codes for CASSRTRRDRDQLYGYTF.

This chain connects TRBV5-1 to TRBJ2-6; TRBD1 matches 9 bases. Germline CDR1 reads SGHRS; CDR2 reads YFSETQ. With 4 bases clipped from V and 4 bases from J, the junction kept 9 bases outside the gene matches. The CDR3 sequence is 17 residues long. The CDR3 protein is CASSARQGDSGANVLTF. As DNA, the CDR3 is TGCGCCAGCAGCGCTAGACAGGGGGACTCCGGGGCCAACGTCCTGACTTTC.